These T cell receptor beta chains were read from a single sample in a study of technical replicates of blood from a handful of donors. The assay was immunoSEQ multiplex PCR, and TCRdb's table has in-frame clones only and misses some. The table has 75,000 to 100,000 clones, about 95% seen once. Sequenced input: T cells isolated from PBMCs. The source is a human donor in good health. Each CDR3 is given with its conserved first and last residue. A D gene is named only where the DNA matches it firmly. Some rows have no size entry. The others give once, few or many, or a class for an expanded clone.

TRBV5-5	.	TRBJ1-2	TRBD1	TGTGCCAGCAGTCCCGGGACAGGGTTCATCTATGGCTACACCTTC	CASSPGTGFIYGYTF
TRBV7-7	.	TRBJ2-5	TRBD1	TGTGCTAGCAGCCAGGACAGGGGAGAGACCCAGTACTTC	CASSQDRGETQYF
TRBV6-5	once	TRBJ2-7	.	TGTGCCAGCAGTTACACCGACTCGTCCTACGAGCAGTACTTC	CASSYTDSSYEQYF
TRBV30	.	TRBJ2-7	.	.	CAWSVGQGTYF
TRBV13	.	TRBJ2-1	.	TGTGCCAGCAGCTTAGGCGGTACCTACAATGAGCAGTTCTTC	CASSLGGTYNEQFF
TRBV6-6	.	TRBJ2-2	TRBD2	TGTGCCAGCAGTCCCCGGACTAGCGGCAACACCGGGGAGCTGTTTTTT	CASSPRTSGNTGELFF
TRBV7-2	.	TRBJ2-1	TRBD2	TGTGCCAGCAGCCAAGGAAATGGACTAGCGGGGCAGTTCTTC	CASSQGNGLAGQFF
TRBV5-1	.	TRBJ2-7	TRBD1	TGCGCCAGCAGCCCCTACCCCCGGGACAGCAGTGAGCAGTACTTC	CASSPYPRDSSEQYF
TRBV10-3	.	TRBJ2-5	TRBD1	TGTGCCATCAGTGAGGGGGGCTTGACAGGGCTTTACGGGACCCAGTACTTC	CAISEGGLTGLYGTQYF
TRBV9	.	TRBJ2-2	.	TGTGCCAGCAGCGATGGAAGCGGGAACACCGGGGAGCTGTTTTTT	CASSDGSGNTGELFF